Presented here are 16 T cell receptor beta chains from one specimen sequenced in a study of low-dose radiotherapy and immunotherapy resistance in tumors. The time point was: after trial treatment. Indicated treatment: LDRT plus nivolumab, ipilimumab, low-dose cyclophosphamide and aspirin (RACIN trial). TRAV- and TRBV-specific primers were used for first-strand cDNA, which covered alpha and beta chains. The authors amplified TCRs for about 20 PCR cycles with a constant-region primer and a V-primer adapter. TCRdb reprocessed the reads via MiXCR and lists one record per CDR3 protein. The repertoire consists of around 60,000 distinct CDR3 sequences, with under 30% occurring once and the leading ten covering 6.5% to 7%. Specimen: PBMCs, collected after low-dose radiotherapy plus immunotherapy. The receptors derive from a male donor with prostate cancer.

This clonotype was observed at least ten times. The chain recombines TRBV3-1 with TRBJ1-4, with D maybe TRBD1 (5 bases). Trimming shortened V by 6 bases and J by 5 bases, and 16 bases separated the two germline ends. The CDR3 has 15 residues. Germline V gene lookup returns CDR1 LGHDT and CDR2 YNNKEL (reference sequence). In nucleotides, the CDR3 is TGTGCCAGCAGTCCCGGCCTCAGGGAGAATGAAAAACTGTTTTTT. Its protein product is CASSPGLRENEKLFF.

This clonotype came up many times. V is TRBV4-2 and J is TRBJ2-5; the D gene is possibly TRBD1 (6 bases). V was shortened by 1 base and J by 2 bases, with 11 bases between the two germline ends. CDR1 is LGHNA, CDR2 YNFKEQ, per germline. The CDR3 length is 15 residues. CDR3 residues: CASSQVRTEQETQYF. In nucleotides, the CDR3 is TGTGCCAGCAGCCAAGTTAGGACAGAGCAAGAGACCCAGTACTTC.

This clonotype was seen ten or more times. The V call is TRBV20-1, the J call TRBJ2-1; tentatively, D is TRBD2 (6 bases). This CDR3 has 14 residues. Germline CDR1 DFQATT, CDR2 SNEGSKA (reference sequence). Trimming took 6 bases from V and 0 from J, leaving 12 bases between them. The CDR3 sequence: CSALAGLSYNEQFF. CDR3 bases: TGCAGTGCCCTTGCGGGGCTCTCCTACAATGAGCAGTTCTTC.

This clonotype was detected many times. This chain joins TRBV5-4 and TRBJ2-1; 9 bases map to TRBD1. Germline-derived CDR1 and CDR2 are SGHNT and YYREEE (reference sequence). This CDR3 comprises 16 residues. J was trimmed by 0 bases and V by 4 bases; bases with no gene match: 5. The CDR3 reads CASSTGQGSSYNEQFF. The CDR3 DNA is TGTGCCAGCAGCACCGGACAGGGGAGCTCCTACAATGAGCAGTTCTTC.

This clonotype was seen many times. The chain uses TRBV29-1 and TRBJ2-7, with 11 bases fitting TRBD2. Losses at the gene ends were 7 bases for V and 6 bases for J; bases not matched to a gene: 2. The length of the CDR3 is 11 residues. Per germline, CDR1 SQVTM and CDR2 ANQGSEA. CDR3 sequence reads: CSGGTSGEQYF. The CDR3 nucleotides are TGCAGCGGGGGGACTAGCGGCGAGCAGTACTTC.

The rearrangement links TRBV29-1 to TRBJ2-5, with 9 bases fitting TRBD1. Trimming removed 3 bases from V and 2 bases from J; junction bases left unmatched: 10. The CDR3 consists of 16 residues. Per the germline V gene, CDR1 is SQVTM and CDR2 is ANQGSEA. The CDR3 DNA reads as TGCAGCGTTGATTCTGGTGGGACAGGGACACAAGAGACCCAGTACTTC. Protein: CSVDSGGTGTQETQYF.

This clonotype was counted many times. The chain is built from TRBV6-2 or TRBV6-3 and TRBJ1-5; no firm D call. Germline CDR1 reads MNHEY; CDR2 reads SVGEGT. This CDR3 is 14 amino acids long. Trimming shortened V by 4 bases and J by 1 base, and 8 bases separated the two germline ends. The CDR3 sequence: CASSWVASNQPQHF. The CDR3 DNA sequence: TGTGCCAGCAGTTGGGTCGCAAGCAATCAGCCCCAGCATTTT.

CDR3 loop: CASSMSRGANYGYTF. The CDR3 DNA reads TGTGCCAGTAGTATGTCCCGGGGGGCTAACTATGGCTACACCTTC. This sequence joins TRBV19 and TRBJ1-2, with a possible D match to TRBD1 (5 bases). The CDR3 is 15 residues long. Germline CDR1 LNHDA, CDR2 SQIVND (reference sequence). Trimming took off 3 bases at V and 0 bases at J, with 11 bases between the two ends.

Ten or more counts support this clonotype. The V and J genes are TRBV5-4 and TRBJ2-2, with 10 bases aligning to TRBD1. Germline CDR1 and CDR2: SGHNT and YYREEE (reference sequence). The CDR3 consists of 18 residues. V lost 3 bases to trimming and J lost 1 base; unmatched junction nucleotides: 9. This CDR3 reads CASSSGGDRGLNTGELFF. In nucleotides, the CDR3 is TGTGCCAGCAGCTCGGGGGGGGACAGGGGTTTGAACACCGGGGAGCTGTTTTTT.

This clonotype was seen repeatedly, ten times or more. The chain has TRBV30 and TRBJ2-5; D may be TRBD1 (6 bases). The CDR3 consists of 15 residues. The V end lost 4 bases, the J end lost 1 base, and 16 bases lay between the germline ends. CDR1 is GTSNPN, CDR2 SVGIG, per germline (reference sequence). Here the CDR3 DNA reads TGTGCCTGGACACTCAGGGAACAGGGCCAAGAGACCCAGTACTTC. It is translated as CAWTLREQGQETQYF.

The sample holds many counts of this clonotype. The rearrangement uses TRBV20-1 and TRBJ2-1, with TRBD1 as a possible D gene (5 bases). The CDR3 loop spans 12 amino acids. The V and J ends lost 8 bases and 2 bases respectively, with 10 bases between them. Germline-derived CDR1 and CDR2 are DFQATT and SNEGSKA (reference sequence). The CDR3: CSHGAPYNEQFF. CDR3 nucleotide sequence: TGCAGTCATGGGGCCCCCTACAATGAGCAGTTCTTC.

This clonotype was picked up a small number of times. The gene calls are TRBV6-2 or TRBV6-3 and TRBJ2-2; D ambiguous. Germline values: CDR1 MNHEY, CDR2 SVGEGT. Trimming took off 7 bases at V and 3 bases at J, with 6 bases between the two ends. The CDR3 is 12 residues long. CDR3 amino acids: CASNLYTGELFF. As DNA, the CDR3 is TGTGCCAGCAACCTTTACACCGGGGAGCTGTTTTTT.

This clonotype was seen many times. V is TRBV20-1 and J is TRBJ2-3; 10 nucleotides agree with TRBD2. V dropped 2 bases and J dropped 3; count of bases not matched to a gene: 11. The germline V gene has CDR1 DFQATT and CDR2 SNEGSKA (reference sequence). This CDR3 spans 17 amino acids. The CDR3 DNA follows: TGCAGTGCTAGACCCGAGGCAGGGGGACTAGCGACAGATACGCAGTATTTT. Amino acids: CSARPEAGGLATDTQYF.

The V and J genes are TRBV6-1 and TRBJ1-5; D remains unclear. V lost 3 bases, J lost 6 bases, and 9 bases lay in between. CDR3 size: 13 residues. Germline CDR1 is MNHNS and CDR2 is SASEGT. CDR3 in DNA: TGTGCCAGCAGTGACAGGTTGACTCAGCCCCAGCATTTT. This gives the protein CASSDRLTQPQHF.

This clonotype was found many times. The V gene is TRBV28, the J gene TRBJ1-4; the match to TRBD1 covers 9 bases. V was clipped by 7 bases and J by 5 bases; unmatched bases: 11. Germline-derived CDR1 and CDR2 are MDHEN and SYDVKM. This CDR3 has 16 amino acids. The CDR3 is CASNSFPGTGNEKLFF. In DNA, the CDR3 is TGTGCCAGCAATAGTTTCCCCGGGACAGGGAATGAAAAACTGTTTTTT.

This clonotype was picked up many times. The rearrangement links TRBV24-1 to TRBJ2-2; 7 nucleotides align to TRBD1. CDR3 length: 19 amino acids. The germline V gene encodes CDR1 KGHDR and CDR2 SFDVKD. The J segment lost 3 bases and the V segment lost 9 bases, leaving 21 bases of the junction unmatched. This chain's CDR3 is CATAQTGFKASGDTGELFF. The CDR3 DNA is TGTGCCACCGCACAGACAGGGTTCAAGGCTAGTGGCGACACCGGGGAGCTGTTTTTT.